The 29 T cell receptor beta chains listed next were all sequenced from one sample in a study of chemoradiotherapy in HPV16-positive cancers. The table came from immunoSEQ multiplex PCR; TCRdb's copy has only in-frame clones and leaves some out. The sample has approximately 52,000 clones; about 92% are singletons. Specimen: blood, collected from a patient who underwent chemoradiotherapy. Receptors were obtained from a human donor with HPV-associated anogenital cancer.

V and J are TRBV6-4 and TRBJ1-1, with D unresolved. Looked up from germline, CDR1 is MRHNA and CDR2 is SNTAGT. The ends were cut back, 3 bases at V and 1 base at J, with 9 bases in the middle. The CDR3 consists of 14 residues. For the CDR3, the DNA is TGTGCCAGCAGTGAAACGGCTGGGAACACTGAAGCTTTCTTT. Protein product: CASSETAGNTEAFF.

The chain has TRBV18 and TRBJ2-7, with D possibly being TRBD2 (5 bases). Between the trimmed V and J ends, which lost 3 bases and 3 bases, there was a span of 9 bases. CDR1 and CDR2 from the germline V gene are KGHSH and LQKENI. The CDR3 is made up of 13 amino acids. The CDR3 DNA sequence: TGTGCCAGCTCACCCGCCGGGGACTACGAGCAGTACTTC. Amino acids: CASSPAGDYEQYF.

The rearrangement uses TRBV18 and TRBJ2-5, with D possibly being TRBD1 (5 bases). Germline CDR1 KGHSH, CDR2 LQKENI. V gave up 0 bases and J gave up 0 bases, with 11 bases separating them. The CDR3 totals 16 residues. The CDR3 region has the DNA TGTGCCAGCTCACCACCCACAGGACGGTACCAAGAGACCCAGTACTTC. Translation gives CASSPPTGRYQETQYF. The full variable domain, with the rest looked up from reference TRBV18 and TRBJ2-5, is NAGVMQNPRHLVRRRGQEARLRCSPMKGHSHVYWYRQLPEEGLKFMVYLQKENIIDESGMPKERFSAEFPKEGPSILRIQQVVRGDSAAYFCASSPPTGRYQETQYFGPGTRLLVL.

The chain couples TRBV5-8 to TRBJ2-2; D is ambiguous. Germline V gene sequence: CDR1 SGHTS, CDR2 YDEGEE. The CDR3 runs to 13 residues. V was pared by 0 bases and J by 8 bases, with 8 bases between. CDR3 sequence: CASSLVRWGELFF. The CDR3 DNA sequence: TGTGCCAGCAGCTTGGTCCGGTGGGGGGAGCTGTTTTTT.

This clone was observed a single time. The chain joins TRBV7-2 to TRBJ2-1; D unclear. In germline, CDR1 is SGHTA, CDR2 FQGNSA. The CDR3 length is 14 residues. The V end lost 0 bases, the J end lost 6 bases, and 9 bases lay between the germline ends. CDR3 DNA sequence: TGTGCCAGCAGCTTAGCGCCGTCTAGCAATGAGCAGTTCTTC. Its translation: CASSLAPSSNEQFF. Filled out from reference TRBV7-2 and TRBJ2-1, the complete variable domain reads GAGVSQSPSNKVTEKGKDVELRCDPISGHTALYWYRQSLGQGLEFLIYFQGNSAPDKSGLPSDRFSAERTGGSVSTLTIQRTQQEDSAVYLCASSLAPSSNEQFFGPGTRLTVL.

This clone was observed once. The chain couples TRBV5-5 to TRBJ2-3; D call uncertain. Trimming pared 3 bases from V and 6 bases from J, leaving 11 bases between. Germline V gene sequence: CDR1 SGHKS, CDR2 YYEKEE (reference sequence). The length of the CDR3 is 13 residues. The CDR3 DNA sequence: TGTGCCAGCAGCTCCCAACCCGAGGATACGCAGTATTTT. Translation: CASSSQPEDTQYF. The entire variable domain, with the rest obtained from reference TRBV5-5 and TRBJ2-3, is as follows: DAGVTQSPTHLIKTRGQQVTLRCSPISGHKSVSWYQQVLGQGPQFIFQYYEKEERGRGNFPDRFSARQFPNYSSELNVNALLLGDSALYLCASSSQPEDTQYFGPGTRLTVL.

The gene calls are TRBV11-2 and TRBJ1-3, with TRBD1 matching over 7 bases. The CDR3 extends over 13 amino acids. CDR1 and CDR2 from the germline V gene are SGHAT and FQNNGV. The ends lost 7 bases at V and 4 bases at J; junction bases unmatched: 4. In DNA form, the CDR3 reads TGTGCCAGCAACCAGGGACAGGGAAACACCATATATTTT. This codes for CASNQGQGNTIYF.

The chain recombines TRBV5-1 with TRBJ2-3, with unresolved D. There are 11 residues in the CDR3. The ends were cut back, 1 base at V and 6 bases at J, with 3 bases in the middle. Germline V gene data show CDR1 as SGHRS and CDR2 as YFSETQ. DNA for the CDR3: TGCGCCAGCAGCTTGTCGGATACGCAGTATTTT. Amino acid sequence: CASSLSDTQYF.

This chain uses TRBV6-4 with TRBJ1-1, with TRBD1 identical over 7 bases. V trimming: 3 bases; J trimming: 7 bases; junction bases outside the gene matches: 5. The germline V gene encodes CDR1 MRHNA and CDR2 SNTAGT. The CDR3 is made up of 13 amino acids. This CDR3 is CASSENRGGEAFF. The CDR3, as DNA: TGTGCCAGCAGTGAAAACAGGGGCGGTGAAGCTTTCTTT.

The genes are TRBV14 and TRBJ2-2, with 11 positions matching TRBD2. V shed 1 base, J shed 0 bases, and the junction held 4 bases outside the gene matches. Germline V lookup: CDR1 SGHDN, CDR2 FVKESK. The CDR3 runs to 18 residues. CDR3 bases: TGTGCCAGCAGCCAAGGACTAGCGGGAAACCCGAACACCGGGGAGCTGTTTTTT. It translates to CASSQGLAGNPNTGELFF. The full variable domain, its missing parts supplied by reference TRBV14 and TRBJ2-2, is EAGVTQFPSHSVIEKGQTVTLRCDPISGHDNLYWYRRVMGKEIKFLLHFVKESKQDESGMPNNRFLAERTGGTYSTLKVQPAELEDSGVYFCASSQGLAGNPNTGELFFGEGSRLTVL.

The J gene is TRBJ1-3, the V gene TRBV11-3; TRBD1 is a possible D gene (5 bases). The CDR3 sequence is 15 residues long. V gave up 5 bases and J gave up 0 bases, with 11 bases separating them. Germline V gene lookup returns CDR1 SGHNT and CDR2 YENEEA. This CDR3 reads CASSATASSGNTIYF. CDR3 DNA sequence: TGTGCCAGCAGCGCGACAGCCAGCTCTGGAAACACCATATATTTT.

In DNA, the CDR3 is TGTGCCAGCAGCCCGGACAGGGCATCCTACAATGAGCAGTTCTTC. Protein: CASSPDRASYNEQFF. The chain combines TRBV5-4 with TRBJ2-1, with TRBD1 matching over 8 bases. CDR1 and CDR2 from the germline V gene are SGHNT and YYREEE (reference sequence). This CDR3 is built from 15 residues. With V trimmed by 4 bases and J by 1 base, 4 bases remained unmatched.

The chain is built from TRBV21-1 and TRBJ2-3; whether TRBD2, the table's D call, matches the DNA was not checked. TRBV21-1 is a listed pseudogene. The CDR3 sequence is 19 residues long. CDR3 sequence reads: CASSKALRTSGVMSDTQYF. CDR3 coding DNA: TGTGCCAGCAGCAAAGCGCTTCGGACTAGCGGGGTTATGTCAGATACGCAGTATTTT.

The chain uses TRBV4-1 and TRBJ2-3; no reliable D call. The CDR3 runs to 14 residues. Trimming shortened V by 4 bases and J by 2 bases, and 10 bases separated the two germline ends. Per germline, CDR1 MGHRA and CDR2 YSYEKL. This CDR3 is CASSLQVPTDTQYF. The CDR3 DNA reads TGCGCCAGCAGCCTTCAGGTCCCCACAGATACGCAGTATTTT.

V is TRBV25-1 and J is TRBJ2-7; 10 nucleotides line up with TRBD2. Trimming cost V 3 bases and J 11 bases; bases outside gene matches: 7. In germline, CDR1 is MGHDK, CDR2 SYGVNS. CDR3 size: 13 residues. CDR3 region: CASSEGAGGRKYF. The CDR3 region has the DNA TGTGCCAGCAGTGAGGGAGCGGGGGGGCGCAAGTACTTC.

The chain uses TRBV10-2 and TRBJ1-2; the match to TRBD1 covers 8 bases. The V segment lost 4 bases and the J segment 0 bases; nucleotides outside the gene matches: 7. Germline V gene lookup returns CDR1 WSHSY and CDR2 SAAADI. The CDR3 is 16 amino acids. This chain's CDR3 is CASSGGGQGANYGYTF. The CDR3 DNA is TGCGCCAGCAGTGGGGGTGGACAGGGCGCTAACTATGGCTACACCTTC.

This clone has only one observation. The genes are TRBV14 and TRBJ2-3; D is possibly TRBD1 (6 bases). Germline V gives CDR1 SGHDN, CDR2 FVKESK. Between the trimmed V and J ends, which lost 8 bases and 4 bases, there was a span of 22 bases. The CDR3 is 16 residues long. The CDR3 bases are TGTGCCAGCTCAAACCCCACGTACAGGGACCCAGATACGCAGTATTTT. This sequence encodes CASSNPTYRDPDTQYF.

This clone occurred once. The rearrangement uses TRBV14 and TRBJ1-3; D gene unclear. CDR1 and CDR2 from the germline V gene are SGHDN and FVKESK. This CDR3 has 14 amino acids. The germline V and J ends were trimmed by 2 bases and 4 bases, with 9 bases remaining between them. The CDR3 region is CASSQSGPGNTIYF. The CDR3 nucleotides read TGTGCCAGCAGCCAATCGGGCCCCGGAAACACCATATATTTT. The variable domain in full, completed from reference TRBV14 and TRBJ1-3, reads EAGVTQFPSHSVIEKGQTVTLRCDPISGHDNLYWYRRVMGKEIKFLLHFVKESKQDESGMPNNRFLAERTGGTYSTLKVQPAELEDSGVYFCASSQSGPGNTIYFGEGSWLTVV.

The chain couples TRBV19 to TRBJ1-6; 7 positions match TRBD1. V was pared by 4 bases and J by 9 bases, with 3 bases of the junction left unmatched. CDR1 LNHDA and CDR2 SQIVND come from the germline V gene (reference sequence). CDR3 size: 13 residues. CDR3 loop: CASSRQGGSPLHF. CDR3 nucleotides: TGTGCCAGTAGTAGACAGGGTGGTTCACCCCTCCACTTT.

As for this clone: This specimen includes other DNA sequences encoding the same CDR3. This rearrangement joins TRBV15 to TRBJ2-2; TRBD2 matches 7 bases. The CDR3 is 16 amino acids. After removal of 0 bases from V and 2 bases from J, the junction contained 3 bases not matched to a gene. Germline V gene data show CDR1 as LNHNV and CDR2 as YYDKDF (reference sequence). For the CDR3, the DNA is TGTGCCACCAGCAGAGAACCGGGAGGTAACACCGGGGAGCTGTTTTTT. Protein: CATSREPGGNTGELFF.

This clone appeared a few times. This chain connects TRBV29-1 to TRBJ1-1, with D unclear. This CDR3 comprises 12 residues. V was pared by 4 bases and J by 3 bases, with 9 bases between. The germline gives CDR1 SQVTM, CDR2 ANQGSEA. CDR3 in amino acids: CSVGHGDTEAFF. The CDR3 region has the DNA TGCAGCGTTGGCCATGGGGACACTGAAGCTTTCTTT. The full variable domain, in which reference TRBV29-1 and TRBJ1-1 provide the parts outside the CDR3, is SAVISQKPSRDICQRGTSLTIQCQVDSQVTMMFWYRQQPGQSLTLIATANQGSEATYESGFVIDKFPISRPNLTFSTLTVSNMSPEDSSIYLCSVGHGDTEAFFGQGTRLTVV.

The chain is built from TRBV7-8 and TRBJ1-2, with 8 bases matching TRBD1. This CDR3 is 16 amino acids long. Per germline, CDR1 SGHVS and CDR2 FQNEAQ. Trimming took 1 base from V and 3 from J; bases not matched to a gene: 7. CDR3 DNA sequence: TGTGCCAGCAGCTTAGGAGTCAGACAGGGGTACTATGGCTACACCTTC. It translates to CASSLGVRQGYYGYTF.

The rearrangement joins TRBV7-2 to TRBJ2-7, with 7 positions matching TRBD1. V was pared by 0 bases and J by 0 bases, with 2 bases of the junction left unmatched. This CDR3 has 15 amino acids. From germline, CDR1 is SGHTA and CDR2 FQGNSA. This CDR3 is CASSLAGDSSYEQYF. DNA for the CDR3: TGTGCCAGCAGCTTAGCGGGGGACAGCTCCTACGAGCAGTACTTC.

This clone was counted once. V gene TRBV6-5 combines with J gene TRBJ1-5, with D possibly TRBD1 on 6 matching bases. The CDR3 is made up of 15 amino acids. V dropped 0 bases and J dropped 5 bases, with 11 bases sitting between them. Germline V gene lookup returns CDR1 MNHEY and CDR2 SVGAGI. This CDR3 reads CASSYSTRGDQPQHF. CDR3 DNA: TGTGCCAGCAGTTACTCGACCAGGGGAGATCAGCCCCAGCATTTT.

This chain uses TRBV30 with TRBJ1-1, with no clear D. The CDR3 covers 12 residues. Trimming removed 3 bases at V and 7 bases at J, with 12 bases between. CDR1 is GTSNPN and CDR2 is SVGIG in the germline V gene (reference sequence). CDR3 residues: CAWSAAQHEAFF. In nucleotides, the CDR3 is TGTGCCTGGAGCGCGGCACAACATGAAGCTTTCTTT.

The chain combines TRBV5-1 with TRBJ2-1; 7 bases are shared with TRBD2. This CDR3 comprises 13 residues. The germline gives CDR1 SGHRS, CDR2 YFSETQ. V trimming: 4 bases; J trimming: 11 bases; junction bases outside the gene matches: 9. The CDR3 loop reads CASSREPGLQQFF. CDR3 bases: TGCGCCAGCAGCAGGGAACCGGGACTACAGCAGTTCTTC.

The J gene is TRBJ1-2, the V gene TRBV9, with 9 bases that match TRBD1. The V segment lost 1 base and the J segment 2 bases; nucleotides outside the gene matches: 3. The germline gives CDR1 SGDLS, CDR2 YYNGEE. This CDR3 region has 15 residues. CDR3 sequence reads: CASSVTGTGNYGYTF. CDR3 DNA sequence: TGTGCCAGCAGCGTAACCGGGACAGGGAACTATGGCTACACCTTC.

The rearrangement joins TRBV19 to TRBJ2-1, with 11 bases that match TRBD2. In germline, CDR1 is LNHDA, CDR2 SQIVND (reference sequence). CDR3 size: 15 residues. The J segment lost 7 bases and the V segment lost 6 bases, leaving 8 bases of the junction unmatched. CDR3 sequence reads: CASRPLAGGGNEQFF. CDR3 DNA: TGTGCCAGTAGGCCTTTAGCGGGAGGGGGTAATGAGCAGTTCTTC.

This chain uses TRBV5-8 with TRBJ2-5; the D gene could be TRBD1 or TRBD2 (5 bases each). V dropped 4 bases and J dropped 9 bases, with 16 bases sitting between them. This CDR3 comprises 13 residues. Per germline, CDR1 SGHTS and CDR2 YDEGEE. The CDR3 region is CASSPGRSGAQYF. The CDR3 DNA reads TGTGCCAGCAGCCCGGGACGGTCCGGGGCCCAGTACTTC.